This TCR beta chain was sequenced in a study of PD-1 blockade in classical Hodgkin lymphoma. CDR3 length: 14 amino acids. TCRdb's table, derived via immunoSEQ multiplex PCR, lists solely in-frame clones and lacks some. The data hold roughly 40,000 clones, with approximately 87% observed a single time. Brentuximab vedotin exposure varied among the patients, all of whom had relapsed after autologous stem cell transplantation. The chain has TRBV12-2 and TRBJ2-5; the tabulated D call, TRBD2, remains unverified against the DNA. TRBV12-2 is a pseudogene. The material was peripheral blood mononuclear cells (PBMCs), obtained at baseline. This TCR came from a human donor with classical Hodgkin lymphoma. The chain's CDR3 is CASRLVADQETQYF. The CDR3 DNA follows: TGTGCAAGTCGCTTAGTAGCAGACCAAGAGACCCAGTACTTC.